This TCR beta chain was sequenced during a study of blood T cell repertoires in COVID-19. In the study overall: Material from acute and convalescent COVID-19 was sourced from the United States, Italy and Spain.

While infection was still active, Seattle patients were enrolled and then followed longitudinally. The V gene's germline CDR1 is SGHAT and CDR2 FQNNGV. J lost 6 bases, V lost 2 bases, and 6 bases had no gene match. The CDR3 loop spans 17 amino acids. Original methodology: The assay estimated nucleated cells by amplifying reference gene primers. The data were produced by immunoSEQ multiplex PCR, yet TCRdb's version contains in-frame clones alone and is incomplete. V, J and clone size are taken as reported in that table, and D and trimming were inferred from the DNA itself. The table records 100,000 to 150,000 clones, about 70% of them present only once.

The V gene is TRBV11-2, the J gene TRBJ2-2; 13 positions agree with TRBD2. The clonotype was recovered from a man at least 80 years old with COVID-19, enrolled during active disease. The sequencing sample was made of peripheral blood. The CDR3 protein is CASSLRTSGRGAGELFF. The CDR3 region has the DNA TGTGCCAGCAGCTTACGGACTAGCGGGAGAGGAGCCGGGGAGCTGTTTTTT.